This T cell receptor (beta chain) was obtained from a study of PD-1 blockade in classical Hodgkin lymphoma. Study-wide context: A 3 mg/kg intravenous dose of nivolumab was received by patients every 2 weeks. Study conclusions and caveats: It was reported that newly diagnosed patients had less baseline TCR diversity than healthy donors.

To note about this clone: The antigen remains unidentified.

The method was immunoSEQ multiplex PCR; TCRdb's version includes in-frame clones alone and lacks a portion of them. The sample includes just under 65,000 clones, 75% to 95% of them seen just once. There are 15 residues in the CDR3. Germline CDR1 and CDR2: SGHAT and FQNNGV. J was trimmed by 11 bases and V by 1 base; bases with no gene match: 11. The sample's time point: cycle 4 day 1 (C4D1), after more than five weeks of nivolumab. All the patients suffered relapse after autologous stem cell transplantation, and brentuximab vedotin exposure differed. The chain has TRBV11-2 and TRBJ1-5, with TRBD1 matching over 7 bases. This receptor was identified in a human donor with classical Hodgkin lymphoma. The input for sequencing was peripheral blood mononuclear cells (PBMCs), taken before the fourth cycle of nivolumab. CDR3 nucleotides: TGTGCCAGCAGCTTAGTGGGAGGGGGCATGCAGTCCCAGCATTTT. Translated: CASSLVGGGMQSQHF.